This TCR beta chain emerged from a study of blood T cells in healthy people across ages. Whole-study results and caveats: Relative to aged donors, long-lived donors carried more naive CD4+ cells and displayed higher diversity. Calculation of diversity from one million T cells yielded estimates considered to be underestimates.

A few counts support this clonotype. Its antigen remains unidentified. V lost 4 bases to trimming and J lost 3 bases; unmatched junction nucleotides: 4. The germline gives CDR1 SQVTM, CDR2 ANQGSEA. This CDR3 comprises 13 residues. The use of a sample-barcoded 5' primer and a J-beta primer mix characterized a second PCR of about 7 to 12 cycles. Every molecule of cDNA carried a tag from a template-switch adaptor with 12 random nucleotides. In TCRdb, the 5' RACE reads were re-called with MiXCR into one record per CDR3 protein. Of 850,000 to 1,000,000 distinct CDR3 sequences listed, roughly half are singletons.

This TCR derives from a woman in her fifties or sixties in good health. The sequencing sample was made of blood. The V call is TRBV29-1, the J call TRBJ1-2; TRBD1 matches at 8 bases. As DNA, the CDR3 is TGCAGCGTTGTGGGGACAGGATACTATGGCTACACCTTC. Translated, it gives CSVVGTGYYGYTF.